This T cell receptor (beta chain) came from a study of OX40 agonist ivuxolimab in advanced cancers. Study results and caveats: At 0.1 to 3.0 mg/kg and by week 6, clonal expansion occurred in CD4+ and CD8+ blood T cells. The study found that CD8+ T cells averaged more expanded clones than CD4+. Antigen targets of the expanded peripheral T cells went undetermined.

Germline V gives CDR1 LNHNV, CDR2 YYDKDF (reference sequence). Trimming removed 0 bases from V and 4 bases from J, with 15 bases in between. There are 16 residues in the CDR3. Libraries were prepared by immunoSEQ multiplex PCR; TCRdb keeps only in-frame clonotypes and omits some of them. This table has under 15,000 clones, around 82% appearing once. Worth noting for this clone: The target antigen is unknown.

The starting material was CD4+ or CD8+ T cells sorted from blood, obtained in a trial of the OX40 agonist ivuxolimab. This chain links TRBV15 with TRBJ2-5; D might be TRBD1 or TRBD2, each matching 6 bases. The sequence derives from an adult with an advanced solid tumor such as melanoma, head and neck, liver or kidney cancer. The CDR3, as DNA: TGTGCCACCAGCAGAGATATACCGGAGGGGGTAGAGACCCAGTACTTC. The encoded protein is CATSRDIPEGVETQYF.